This entry lists 22 T cell receptor beta chains sequenced from one sample in a study of tissue T cells after allogeneic stem cell transplantation. The assay was immunoSEQ multiplex PCR, and TCRdb's table has in-frame clones only and misses some. The profile shows some 4,700 clones, approximately 30% of them singletons. As for time point: mouse harvest day 14 after allogeneic transplant. Tail vein injection delivered 10^7 T-cell-depleted bone marrow cells and 10^6 splenic CD5+ T cells. Sequenced material: skin. These receptors originate from a female BALB/c mouse given C57BL/6 T cells with graft-versus-host disease after an allogeneic hematopoietic cell transplant.

Remarks on this clone: The gene names given are mouse names. The CDR3 end lies 1 residue beyond the end of the read and is filled in from the germline J gene. The chain uses TRBV26 and TRBJ2-7; D is possibly TRBD1 (5 bases). Germline assignment: CDR1 KGHPV and CDR2 FQNQEV (reference sequence). V lost 3 bases, J lost 4 bases, and 10 bases lay in between. This CDR3 has 13 residues. CDR3 sequence reads: CASSLQGNYEQYF. The sequenced CDR3 bases are TGTGCCAGCAGTCTCCAGGGAAATTATGAACAGTAC.

This clone was seen more than once but under ten times. Genes and germline come from the mouse. The sequenced fragment ends 1 residue before the CDR3 boundary, so the rest is inferred from the germline J gene. The genes are TRBV2 and TRBJ1-6; D possibly corresponds to TRBD1 (5 bases). TRBJ1-6 is labeled an ORF, and its function is uncertain. V was clipped by 4 bases and J by 7 bases, with 8 bases between them. The germline V gene encodes CDR1 LGHNA and CDR2 YSYQKL. This CDR3 has 13 residues. Incomplete CDR3 DNA: TGTGCCAGCAGCCCCCACAGGAATTCGCCCCTCTAC. It encodes CASSPHRNSPLY. The CDR3 in its entirety is CASSPHRNSPLYF.

Comment on this clone: Mouse gene names and germline throughout. The CDR3 end lies 1 residue beyond the end of the read and is filled in from the germline J gene. This chain joins TRBV26 and TRBJ2-7; D gene ambiguous. Trimming left V 2 bases short and J 4 bases short, with 6 bases between. This CDR3 is built from 12 residues. From germline, CDR1 is KGHPV and CDR2 FQNQEV (reference sequence). The CDR3 DNA, read in part, is TGTGCCAGCAGTCTGATCAGGTATGAACAGTAC. Residues: CASSLIRYEQY. The whole CDR3 region reads CASSLIRYEQYF.

This clone was counted a few times. Gene names and germline refer to mouse. The CDR3 extends 1 residue past the end of the read, so its final part is completed from the germline J gene. The chain recombines TRBV13-3 with TRBJ2-7, with 13 bases fitting TRBD2. Germline V gives CDR1 NNHDY, CDR2 SYVADS. V trimming: 0 bases; J trimming: 6 bases; junction bases outside the gene matches: 3. The CDR3 sequence is 15 residues long. The covered CDR3 bases are TGTGCCAGCAGTGATGCAGGACTGGGGGGGCTTGAACAGTAC. It yields the protein CASSDAGLGGLEQY. The CDR3 in full is CASSDAGLGGLEQYF.

Turning to this clone: Gene names denote mouse genes. The CDR3 is cut off 1 residue early in the read; its end comes from the germline J gene. The chain is built from TRBV26 and TRBJ1-3, with unresolved D. V was shortened by 3 bases and J by 0 bases, with 6 bases between the two germline ends. Germline values: CDR1 KGHPV, CDR2 FQNQEV (reference sequence). The CDR3 has 14 residues. The CDR3 sequence: CASSLHLSGNTLYF. The sequenced CDR3 bases are TGTGCCAGCAGTCTACACCTTTCTGGAAATACGCTCTAT.

This clone was detected a few times. Gene names are the mouse ones. The sequence runs out 1 residue before the end of the CDR3; the remainder is reconstructed from the germline J gene. This chain connects TRBV1 to TRBJ2-1, with TRBD2 matching 12 bases. With 3 bases clipped from V and 7 bases from J, the junction kept 4 bases outside the gene matches. Germline V gene lookup returns CDR1 NSQYPW and CDR2 LRSPGD (reference sequence). The CDR3 sequence is 15 residues long. The CDR3 loop is CTCSARTGGEAEQFF. The part of the CDR3 DNA that was read is TGCACCTGCAGTGCTAGGACTGGGGGGGAGGCTGAGCAGTTC.

In its sample, this clone ranks as medium-sized (0.01 to 0.1%). Mouse gene names and germline throughout. The read is 1 residue too short to cover the CDR3 end, so that end is filled in from the germline J gene. The chain combines TRBV26 with TRBJ1-4, with 11 bases matching TRBD1. The junction had 4 bases not matched to a gene; V was cut back by 3 bases and J by 7 bases. The CDR3 loop spans 15 amino acids. In germline, CDR1 is KGHPV, CDR2 FQNQEV (reference sequence). The sequenced CDR3 bases are TGTGCCAGCAGTCTACGGACAGGGGGCGGCGAAAGATTATTT. It yields the protein CASSLRTGGGERLF. The entire CDR3 sequence reads CASSLRTGGGERLFF.

This clone is labeled as medium-sized. Gene labels here are mouse ones. The read stops 1 residue short of the end of the CDR3; the missing end is completed from the germline J gene. The rearrangement links TRBV3 to TRBJ1-4; a weak D match, TRBD1 (5 bases). V lost 4 bases and J 1 base, leaving 7 bases between the germline ends. CDR1 SNHLY and CDR2 FYNGKV come from the germline V gene (reference sequence). This CDR3 is built from 14 residues. The CDR3 loop is CASSSQGSNERLFF. The sequenced CDR3 bases are TGTGCCAGCAGCTCTCAGGGTTCCAACGAAAGATTATTT.

With regard to this clone: The gene names here belong to mouse. Sequencing ends 1 residue short of the CDR3 end; the germline J gene provides the rest. The genes are TRBV26 and TRBJ1-3; TRBD1 agrees at 8 bases. This CDR3 has 16 amino acids. CDR1 and CDR2 from the germline V gene are KGHPV and FQNQEV (reference sequence). The J segment lost 0 bases and the V segment lost 1 base, leaving 2 bases of the junction unmatched. The CDR3 loop reads CASSLYRGNSGNTLYF. Incomplete CDR3 DNA: TGTGCCAGCAGTCTGTACAGGGGGAATTCTGGAAATACGCTCTAT. The whole variable domain, remainder taken from reference TRBV26 and TRBJ1-3, is NSKVIQTPRYLVKGQGQKAKMRCIPEKGHPVVFWYQQNKNNEFKFLINFQNQEVLQQIDMTEKRFSAECPSNSPCSLEIQSSEAGDSALYLCASSLYRGNSGNTLYFGEGSRLIVV.

Points on this clone: Each gene name is a mouse one. With the read ending 1 residue before the CDR3 end, the germline J gene is used to fill in that end. The gene calls are TRBV13-3 and TRBJ1-3, with 9 bases matching TRBD1. Germline CDR1 NNHDY, CDR2 SYVADS. The V gene end was trimmed by 7 bases and the J gene end by 3 bases; junction bases not matched to a gene: 5. This CDR3 comprises 14 residues. The sequenced CDR3 bases are TGTGCCAGCGGTGGGGACAGGGTTGGAAATACGCTCTAT. Translated, it gives CASGGDRVGNTLY. The whole CDR3 protein is CASGGDRVGNTLYF.

This clone appeared a few times. These gene names are mouse names. The read comes to an end 1 residue before the CDR3 does, leaving the germline J gene to fill in the end. The rearrangement joins TRBV26 to TRBJ1-6, with TRBD1 as a possible D gene (5 bases). TRBJ1-6 is recorded as an ORF, its role being uncertain. V was cut by 5 bases and J by 3 bases, with 8 bases left in between. This CDR3 contains 14 residues. Germline lookup yields CDR1 KGHPV and CDR2 FQNQEV (reference sequence). The sequenced CDR3 bases are TGTGCCAGCAGTTCAGGGTTCTATAATTCGCCCCTCTAC. Translation gives CASSSGFYNSPLY. The entire CDR3 protein is CASSSGFYNSPLYF.

Remarks on this clone: All gene names here are mouse names. Read data end 1 residue before the CDR3 end; the end is taken from the germline J gene. V is TRBV23 and J is TRBJ1-5. This CDR3 comprises 12 residues. The germline V gene encodes CDR1 KGHTA and CDR2 FQNQQP. The CDR3 loop reads CSSSQSGGPPLF. CDR3 DNA, as far as it was read: TGCTCCAGCAGTCAATCGGGGGGGCCTCCGCTT.

A remark on this clone: Mouse gene names apply. Coverage ceases 1 residue before the CDR3 finishes, and the germline J gene fills in the end. The rearrangement joins TRBV3 to TRBJ1-4, with D perhaps TRBD1 (6 bases). The CDR3 is 14 amino acids. CDR1 is SNHLY and CDR2 is FYNGKV in the germline V gene (reference sequence). The V end lost 3 bases, the J end lost 1 base, and 6 bases lay between the germline ends. The CDR3 spells CASSLGHSNERLFF. The DNA read from the CDR3 is TGTGCCAGCAGCTTGGGACATTCCAACGAAAGATTATTT.

This clone appeared a few times. Mouse germline and gene names are used. The sequence runs out 1 residue before the end of the CDR3; the remainder is reconstructed from the germline J gene. The rearrangement joins TRBV26 to TRBJ2-4, with D perhaps matching TRBD2 (6 bases). The CDR3 runs to 17 residues. V was cut by 0 bases and J by 1 base, with 14 bases left in between. CDR1 and CDR2 from the germline V gene are KGHPV and FQNQEV (reference sequence). The sequenced CDR3 bases are TGTGCCAGCAGTCTGTCGATCTGGGGCGCGGGTCAAAACACCTTGTAC. As protein: CASSLSIWGAGQNTLY. The full-length CDR3 reads as CASSLSIWGAGQNTLYF. Supplemented by reference TRBV26 and TRBJ2-4, the full variable domain reads NSKVIQTPRYLVKGQGQKAKMRCIPEKGHPVVFWYQQNKNNEFKFLINFQNQEVLQQIDMTEKRFSAECPSNSPCSLEIQSSEAGDSALYLCASSLSIWGAGQNTLYFGAGTRLSVL.

For this clone: Mouse gene names and germline throughout. Read sequence stops 1 residue before the CDR3 end, and the germline J gene provides the missing end. This sequence joins TRBV13-1 and TRBJ2-5; TRBD1 aligns across 9 bases. Germline CDR1 is NSHNY and CDR2 is SYGAGN. This CDR3 comprises 18 residues. V was pared by 0 bases and J by 0 bases, with 8 bases of the junction left unmatched. CDR3 DNA, as far as it was read: TGTGCCAGCAGTGATGCATCGGACAGGGGTCCGAACCAAGACACCCAGTAC. Its translation: CASSDASDRGPNQDTQY. The full CDR3 protein is CASSDASDRGPNQDTQYF.

For this clone: The genes and germline here are from mouse. The CDR3 goes on 1 residue after the read ends, and that part is filled in from the germline J gene. This sequence joins TRBV1 and TRBJ1-1, with D tentatively TRBD1 (5 bases). Germline V lookup: CDR1 NSQYPW, CDR2 LRSPGD (reference sequence). V was shortened by 0 bases and J by 8 bases, with 10 bases between the two germline ends. The CDR3 has 13 amino acids. Incomplete CDR3 DNA: TGCACCTGCAGTGCAGACCGGGGGTTGGAAGTCTTC. Translated, it gives CTCSADRGLEVF. The full CDR3 protein is CTCSADRGLEVFF.

With regard to this clone: The gene symbols are mouse symbols. With the read ending 1 residue before the CDR3 end, the germline J gene is used to fill in that end. This chain links TRBV26 with TRBJ1-6, with 9 bases that match TRBD1. TRBJ1-6 is identified as an open reading frame with a role that is uncertain. The CDR3 totals 13 residues. The V and J ends lost 4 bases and 14 bases, in that order; junction bases with no gene match: 6. Germline assignment: CDR1 KGHPV and CDR2 FQNQEV (reference sequence). The part of the CDR3 DNA that was read is TGTGCCAGCAGTCAAGGGACAGGGCGAGCCCTCTAC. The encoded protein is CASSQGTGRALY. The whole CDR3 sequence reads CASSQGTGRALYF.

The table lists this clone with a few counts. The gene symbols are mouse symbols. The read falls 1 residue short of the CDR3 end, and the missing part is taken from the germline J gene. The chain employs TRBV14 and TRBJ2-1; 8 positions agree with TRBD2. CDR3 length: 15 residues. Per germline, CDR1 SGHDT and CDR2 FRDEAV. V shed 5 bases and J 1 base; nucleotides not matched to a gene: 5. CDR3 bases read: TGTGCCAGCAGCTCCGGGGGGGGCAACTATGCTGAGCAGTTC. This sequence encodes CASSSGGGNYAEQF. The entire CDR3 is CASSSGGGNYAEQFF.

This clone rates as medium-sized (0.01 to 0.1%). Mouse names are used for the genes. The read stops 1 residue short of the end of the CDR3; the missing end is completed from the germline J gene. The V and J genes are TRBV26 and TRBJ2-1, with D perhaps TRBD1 (6 bases). With 4 bases removed from V and 4 bases from J, the gap between germline ends came to 11 bases. The germline V gene encodes CDR1 KGHPV and CDR2 FQNQEV (reference sequence). The CDR3 has 14 amino acids. The part of the CDR3 DNA that was read is TGTGCCAGCAGTCCCCGGGACACATATGCTGAGCAGTTC. Translation gives CASSPRDTYAEQF. The entire CDR3 is CASSPRDTYAEQFF.

Concerning this clone itself: Gene names are the mouse ones. Sequencing ends 1 residue short of the CDR3 end; the germline J gene provides the rest. The gene calls are TRBV26 and TRBJ1-1; TRBD1 matches 9 bases. The CDR3 length is 15 residues. V lost 0 bases, J lost 3 bases, and 2 bases stayed unmatched. The germline CDR1 and CDR2 sequences are KGHPV and FQNQEV (reference sequence). CDR3 in amino acids: CASSLSWTGDTEVFF. Incomplete CDR3 DNA: TGTGCCAGCAGTCTGTCTTGGACAGGGGACACAGAAGTCTTC.

This clone was seen a few times. Mouse gene names and germline throughout. The CDR3 end falls 1 residue outside the read, so it is completed with the germline J gene. This chain uses TRBV26 with TRBJ1-3; no clear D. The CDR3 sequence is 14 residues long. The V gene's germline CDR1 is KGHPV and CDR2 FQNQEV (reference sequence). Trimming took 2 bases from V and 0 from J, leaving 5 bases between them. The CDR3 sequence: CASSLKNSGNTLYF. The part of the CDR3 DNA that was read is TGTGCCAGCAGTCTGAAGAATTCTGGAAATACGCTCTAT.

In its sample, this clone was seen once. Here the gene names and germline are mouse. With the read ending 1 residue before the CDR3 end, the germline J gene is used to fill in that end. The chain is built from TRBV26 and TRBJ1-1, with D perhaps matching TRBD1 (5 bases). CDR1 KGHPV and CDR2 FQNQEV come from the germline V gene (reference sequence). This CDR3 is built from 13 residues. Trimming shortened V by 2 bases and J by 1 base, and 5 bases separated the two germline ends. The CDR3 sequence is CASSLDRNTEVFF. The CDR3 DNA, read in part, is TGTGCCAGCAGTCTGGACAGAAACACAGAAGTCTTC.